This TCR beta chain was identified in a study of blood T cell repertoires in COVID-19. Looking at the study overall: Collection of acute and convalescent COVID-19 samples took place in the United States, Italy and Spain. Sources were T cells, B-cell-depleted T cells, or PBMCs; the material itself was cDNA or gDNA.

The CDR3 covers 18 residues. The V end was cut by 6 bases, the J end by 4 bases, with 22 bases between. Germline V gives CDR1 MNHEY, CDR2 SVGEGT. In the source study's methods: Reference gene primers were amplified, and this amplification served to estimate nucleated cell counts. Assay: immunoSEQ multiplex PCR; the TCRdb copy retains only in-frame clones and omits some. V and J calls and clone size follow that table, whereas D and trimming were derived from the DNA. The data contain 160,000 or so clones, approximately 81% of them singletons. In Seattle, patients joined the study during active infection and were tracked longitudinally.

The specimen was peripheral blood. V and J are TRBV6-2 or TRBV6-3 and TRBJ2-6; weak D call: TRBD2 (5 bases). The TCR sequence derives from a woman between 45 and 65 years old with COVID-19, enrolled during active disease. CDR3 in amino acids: CASSTLWSGSGGANVLTF. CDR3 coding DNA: TGTGCCAGCAGCACCCTTTGGTCGGGTTCGGGAGGGGCCAACGTCCTGACTTTC.